The next 16 T cell receptor beta chains were all read from a single sample in a study of tumor and adjacent non-tumor tissue in lung cancer. The template was RNA from unsorted bulk tissue. The library came from three nested PCR rounds adapted from ARM-PCR protocols. From the multiplex PCR reads, TCRdb called clonotypes with MiXCR, one entry per CDR3 protein. The sample holds some 120,000 distinct CDR3 sequences; around three fifths are singletons and the top ten take around 13%. The sequenced material came from lung tumor tissue. The origin of the receptors is a man younger than 45 with non-small cell lung cancer.

To note about this clonotype: A single base separates this from a much larger clone, so it may be a read error. The J gene is TRBJ2-5, the V gene TRBV6-2 or TRBV6-3, with 9 bases fitting TRBD2. V shed 2 bases, J shed 7 bases, and the junction held 20 bases outside the gene matches. The CDR3 is 19 residues long. Germline V gene sequence: CDR1 MNHEY, CDR2 SVGEGT. DNA of the CDR3: TGTGCCAGCAGTTACGTTCGCGCCTTCATAGCGGGGGCCGGAATGACCCAGTACTTC. Translating it yields CASSYVRAFIAGAGMTQYF.

As to this clonotype: A read error is likely, as this CDR3 ends without the conserved phenylalanine or tryptophan. This sequence joins TRBV5-4 and TRBJ2-7; TRBD2 might be the D (6 bases). Germline V gene lookup returns CDR1 SGHNT and CDR2 YYREEE (reference sequence). This CDR3 spans 14 amino acids. CDR3 sequence (DNA): TGTGTCAGCAGCAAACCCGGGGGCTCCTACGAGCAGTACTTA. Translating it yields CVSSKPGGSYEQYL.

The rearrangement uses TRBV7-6 and TRBJ2-7; 7 bases align to TRBD2. Germline V gene lookup returns CDR1 SGHVS and CDR2 FNYEAQ. V gave up 6 bases and J gave up 3 bases; unmatched junction bases: 5. The CDR3 is made up of 13 amino acids. CDR3 nucleotide sequence: TGTGCCAGCAGTCCGTGGGGGGGCTACGAGCAGTACTTC. Its protein is CASSPWGGYEQYF.

Remarks on this clonotype: Since a much larger clone is just one base distant, this may be a read error. V gene TRBV5-5 combines with J gene TRBJ2-5, with 12 bases matching TRBD2. J lost 5 bases, V lost 0 bases, and 5 bases had no gene match. The CDR3 runs to 16 residues. Germline CDR1 is SGHKS and CDR2 is YYEKEE (reference sequence). The CDR3 sequence is CASSLVMTSGGETQYF. DNA of the CDR3: TGTGCCAGCAGCTTGGTGATGACTAGCGGGGGTGAGACCCAGTACTTC.

Concerning this clonotype: This may stem from a read error, because a much larger clone lies one nucleotide away. The chain carries TRBV10-1 and TRBJ2-6, with a tentative D call TRBD1 (5 bases). The CDR3 covers 18 residues. Germline V gene sequence: CDR1 WNHNN, CDR2 SYGVQD (reference sequence). The CDR3 nucleotides are TGCGCCAGCAGCGCCGAACTGCCCGGAATCTCTGGGGCCAACGTCCTGTCTTTC. Amino acid sequence: CASSAELPGISGANVLSF.

This chain links TRBV7-3 with TRBJ1-4; D gene unclear. V was shortened by 1 base and J by 5 bases, with 8 bases between the two germline ends. The CDR3 totals 14 residues. Germline V gives CDR1 SGHTA, CDR2 FQGTGA. CDR3 nucleotides: TGTGCCAGCAGCTTAATGGCAGTAAATGAAAAACTGTTTTTT. The encoded protein is CASSLMAVNEKLFF.

Notes on this clonotype: A much larger clone lies a single base off, so this may be a read error. The gene calls are TRBV13 and TRBJ2-7; 9 bases line up with TRBD2. Germline V lookup: CDR1 PRHDT, CDR2 FYEKMQ (reference sequence). The CDR3 contains 12 residues. The V gene end was trimmed by 11 bases and the J gene end by 3 bases; junction bases not matched to a gene: 5. Written as DNA, the CDR3 is TGTGCCTCCCCACTAGCGGGCTACGAGCAGTACTTC. It translates to CASPLAGYEQYF.

Points on this clonotype: Possible read error: a much larger clone is one base away. This chain joins TRBV20-1 and TRBJ2-2, with D tentatively TRBD1 (6 bases). The V gene's germline CDR1 is DFQATT and CDR2 SNEGSKA (reference sequence). The CDR3 sequence is 14 residues long. This chain's CDR3 is CSAREQGSTGEQFF. The CDR3 DNA sequence: TGCAGTGCTAGGGAGCAGGGGAGCACCGGGGAGCAGTTTTTT.

As to this clonotype: This may come from a read error, since a much larger clone is one base off. The rearrangement joins TRBV5-6 to TRBJ2-5, with D possibly being TRBD2 (5 bases). This CDR3 spans 14 amino acids. Germline CDR1 SGHDT, CDR2 YYEEEE. Trimming pared 0 bases from V and 3 bases from J, leaving 9 bases between. The CDR3 here is CASSLVLREETQYF. CDR3 bases: TGTGCCAGCAGCTTGGTGTTGAGGGAAGAGACCCAGTACTTC.

This clonotype occurred many times. The genes are TRBV12-3 or TRBV12-4 and TRBJ2-3, with D maybe TRBD2 (6 bases). Trimming shortened V by 6 bases and J by 3 bases, and 19 bases separated the two germline ends. The length of the CDR3 is 16 residues. CDR3 sequence: CASSPGRAAGTDTQYF. In DNA, the CDR3 is TGTGCCAGCAGCCCCGGACGGGCGGCGGGAACAGATACGCAGTATTTT.

This clonotype was picked up one time. At one of its ends the junction is not consistent with the germline gene, which may arise from a read error. The chain recombines TRBV5-1 with TRBJ1-6, with D perhaps TRBD1 (5 bases). This CDR3 comprises 13 residues. The germline V gene has CDR1 SGHRS and CDR2 YFSETQ. The CDR3 is CASRTDYNSPRHF. The DNA of the CDR3 is TGCGCCAGCAGGACAGACTATAATTCACCCCGCCACTTT.

Regarding this clonotype: A much more abundant neighbour one base away suggests this may be a read error. V gene TRBV12-3 or TRBV12-4 combines with J gene TRBJ1-5; D remains unclear. This CDR3 region has 13 residues. The V gene lost 6 bases and the J gene lost 8 bases, with 14 bases spanning the gap. CDR3 residues: CASRCTNGEPQHF. The DNA for the CDR3 is TGTGCCAGCAGGTGTACAAATGGGGAGCCCCAGCATTTT.

About this clonotype itself: This may arise from a read error, as a much more abundant clone is one base away. The rearrangement links TRBV6-6 to TRBJ1-5, with TRBD1 matching 9 bases. Per the germline V gene, CDR1 is MNHNY and CDR2 is SVGAGI (reference sequence). V lost 11 bases and J lost 0; bases outside the gene matches: 11. There are 16 residues in the CDR3. The CDR3, as DNA: TGTGCCGGCACTCTTACAGGGGGCGATAGCAATCAGCCCCAGCATTTT. It translates to CAGTLTGGDSNQPQHF.

This clonotype was picked up a small number of times. The rearrangement joins TRBV11-2 to TRBJ1-1; D is unresolved. The CDR3 is 13 residues long. V lost 7 bases to trimming and J lost 7 bases, with 16 bases between them. CDR1 is SGHAT and CDR2 is FQNNGV in the germline V gene. The CDR3 reads CASNIAVNGEAFF. CDR3 bases: TGTGCCAGCAATATAGCAGTTAACGGTGAAGCTTTCTTT.

This clonotype has just one count. Because it lacks the conserved phenylalanine or tryptophan at the end, this CDR3 is likely a read error. The chain is built from TRBV5-4 and TRBJ2-5; D call uncertain. This CDR3 region has 14 residues. The V gene lost 5 bases and the J gene lost 5 bases, with 16 bases spanning the gap. The germline gives CDR1 SGHNT, CDR2 YYREEE (reference sequence). CDR3 amino acids: CASRRMASRETQYY. As DNA, the CDR3 is TGTGCCAGCAGGCGGATGGCCAGTAGGGAGACCCAGTACTAC.

To note about this clonotype: This could be a read error, since a much larger clone is one nucleotide away. This chain links TRBV20-1 with TRBJ2-5; D not resolved. Trimming pared 6 bases from V and 3 bases from J, leaving 11 bases between. This CDR3 has 12 residues. CDR1 is DFQATT, CDR2 SNEGSKA, per germline (reference sequence). CDR3 sequence reads: CSAHGREETQYF. Here the CDR3 DNA reads TGCAGTGCCCATGGACGGGAAGAGACCCAGTACTTC.